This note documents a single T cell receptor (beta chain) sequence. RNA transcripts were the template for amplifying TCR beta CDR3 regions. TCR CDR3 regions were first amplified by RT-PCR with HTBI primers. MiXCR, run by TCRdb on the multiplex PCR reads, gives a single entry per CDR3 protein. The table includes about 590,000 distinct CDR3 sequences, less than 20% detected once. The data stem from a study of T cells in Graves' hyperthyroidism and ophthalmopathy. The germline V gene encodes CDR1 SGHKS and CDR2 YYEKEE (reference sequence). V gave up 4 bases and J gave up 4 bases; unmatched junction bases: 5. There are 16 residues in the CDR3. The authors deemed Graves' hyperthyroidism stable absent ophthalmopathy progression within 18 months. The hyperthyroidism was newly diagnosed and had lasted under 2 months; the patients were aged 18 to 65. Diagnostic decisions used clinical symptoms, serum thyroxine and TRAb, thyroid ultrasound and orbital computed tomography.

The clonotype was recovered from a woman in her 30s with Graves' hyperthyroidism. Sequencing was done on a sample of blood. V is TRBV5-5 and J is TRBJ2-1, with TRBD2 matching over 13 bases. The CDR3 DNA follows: TGTGCCAGCAGCCTCGGGGGACTAGCGGGATACAATGAGCAGTTCTTC. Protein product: CASSLGGLAGYNEQFF. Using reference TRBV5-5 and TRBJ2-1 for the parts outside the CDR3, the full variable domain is DAGVTQSPTHLIKTRGQQVTLRCSPISGHKSVSWYQQVLGQGPQFIFQYYEKEERGRGNFPDRFSARQFPNYSSELNVNALLLGDSALYLCASSLGGLAGYNEQFFGPGTRLTVL.